The clone carrying this T cell receptor beta chain was seen a handful of times. Its target is unknown. This sample is part of a study of T-cell reconstitution after alpha-beta-depleted transplantation in children. Preparing the TCRbeta library involved the use of unique molecular identifiers. TCRdb recomputed calls from the PCR reads with MiXCR, one row per CDR3 protein. The sample shows 600,000 to 700,000 distinct CDR3 sequences, less than 15% of them seen only once. Overall study results and limits: Several patients had high TCRbeta diversity at day 60; it came from surviving recipient T cells and thymic progenitors. One year post-transplant, T-cell counts and diversity were largely derived from T cells produced anew.

CDR3 size: 19 residues. The J segment lost 4 bases and the V segment lost 6 bases, leaving 16 bases of the junction unmatched. Germline CDR1 is MDHEN and CDR2 is SYDVKM. This rearrangement joins TRBV28 to TRBJ2-5; TRBD2 matches 14 bases. The TCR comes from a girl aged 2-10 years with congenital amegakaryocytic thrombocytopenia, due to receive a stem cell transplant. The sequencing here drew on PBMCs, taken before TCRalphabeta/CD19-depleted stem cell transplant. The CDR3 DNA is TGTGCCAGCAGACCCCCTCGTGGGACTAGCGGGAGTCCGGTAGAGACCCAGTACTTC. Protein: CASRPPRGTSGSPVETQYF.